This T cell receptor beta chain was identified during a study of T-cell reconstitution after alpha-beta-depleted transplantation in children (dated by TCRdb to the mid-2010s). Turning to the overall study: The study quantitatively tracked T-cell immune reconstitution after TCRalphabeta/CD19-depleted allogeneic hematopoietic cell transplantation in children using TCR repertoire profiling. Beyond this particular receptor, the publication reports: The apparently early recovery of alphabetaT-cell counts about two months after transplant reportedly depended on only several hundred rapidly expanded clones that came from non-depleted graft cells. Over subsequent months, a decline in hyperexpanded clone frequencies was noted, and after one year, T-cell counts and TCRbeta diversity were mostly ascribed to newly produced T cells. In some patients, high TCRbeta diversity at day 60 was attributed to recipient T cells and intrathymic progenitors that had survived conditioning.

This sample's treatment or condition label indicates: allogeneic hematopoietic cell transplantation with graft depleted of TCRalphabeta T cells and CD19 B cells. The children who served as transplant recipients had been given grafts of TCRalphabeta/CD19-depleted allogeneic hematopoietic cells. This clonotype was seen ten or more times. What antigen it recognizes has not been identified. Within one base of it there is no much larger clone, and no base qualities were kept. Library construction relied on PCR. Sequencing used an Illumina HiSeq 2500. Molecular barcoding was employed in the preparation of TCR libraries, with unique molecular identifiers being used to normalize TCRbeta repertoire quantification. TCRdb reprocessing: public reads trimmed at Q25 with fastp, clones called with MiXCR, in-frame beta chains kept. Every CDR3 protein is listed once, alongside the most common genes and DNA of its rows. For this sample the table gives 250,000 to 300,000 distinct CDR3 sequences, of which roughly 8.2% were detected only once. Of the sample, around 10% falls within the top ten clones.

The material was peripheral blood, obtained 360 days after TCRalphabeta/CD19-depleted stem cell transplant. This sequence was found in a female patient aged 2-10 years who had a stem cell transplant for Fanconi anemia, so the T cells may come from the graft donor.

The DNA sequence reads TGTGCCAGCTCGACGATAAGAAGTAGCGGGGTCAATAGGGACACAGATACGCAGTATTTT. Its protein reads: CASSTIRSSGVNRDTDTQYF. The V and J segments used are TRBV18 and TRBJ2-3; 8 bases in the junction line up with TRBD2. Including cysteine and phenylalanine, the CDR3 has 20 amino acids. Solely the CDR3 DNA is kept, with 60 bases framed from the first base. Trimming accounts for 6 bases at V and 2 bases at J, while the number of junction bases matched to no gene is 22. Reading the germline V gene gives CDR1 KGHSH and CDR2 LQKENI.